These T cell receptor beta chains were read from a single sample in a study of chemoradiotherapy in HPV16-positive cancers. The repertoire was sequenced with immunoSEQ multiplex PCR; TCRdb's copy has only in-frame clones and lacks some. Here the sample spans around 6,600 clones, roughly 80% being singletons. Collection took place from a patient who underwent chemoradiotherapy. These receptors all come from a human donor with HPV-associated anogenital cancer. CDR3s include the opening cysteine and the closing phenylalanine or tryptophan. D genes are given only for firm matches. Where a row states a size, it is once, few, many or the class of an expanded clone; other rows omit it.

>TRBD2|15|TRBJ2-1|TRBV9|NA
TGTGCCAGCAGCCTTACTAGCGGGGAATATGGTGAGCAGTTCTTC
CASSLTSGEYGEQFF
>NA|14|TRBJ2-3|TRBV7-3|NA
TGTGCCAGCCGTAGTGGCCCTAGCACAGATACGCAGTATTTT
CASRSGPSTDTQYF
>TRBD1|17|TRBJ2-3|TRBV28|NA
TGTGCCAGCAGTTCCCCCAGGGGGTCCACCAGCACAGATACGCAGTATTTT
CASSSPRGSTSTDTQYF
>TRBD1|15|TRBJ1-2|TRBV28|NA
TGTGCCAGCAGTTTAGACAGGGAAATGAACTATGGCTACACCTTC
CASSLDREMNYGYTF
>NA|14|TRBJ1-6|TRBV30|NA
TGTGCCTGGAGCGCGAATCCAGAGAATTCACCCCTCCACTTT
CAWSANPENSPLHF
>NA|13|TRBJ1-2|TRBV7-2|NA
TGTGCCAGCAGCTTCGGGACAATATATGGCTACACCTTC
CASSFGTIYGYTF
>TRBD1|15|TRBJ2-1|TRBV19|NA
TGTGCCAGTACCCGGACAGGGCGTACTGACAATGAGCAGTTCTTC
CASTRTGRTDNEQFF
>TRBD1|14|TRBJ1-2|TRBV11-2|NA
TGTGCCAGCAGCGCTCTACAGGGGGGGTATGGCTACACCTTC
CASSALQGGYGYTF
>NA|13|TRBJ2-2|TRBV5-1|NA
TGCGCCAGCAGCTTGGAGGAGGCCGGGGAGCTGTTTTTT
CASSLEEAGELFF
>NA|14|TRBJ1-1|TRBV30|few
TGTGCCTGGGGGAAAGGGTACGTGAACACTGAAGCTTTCTTT
CAWGKGYVNTEAFF
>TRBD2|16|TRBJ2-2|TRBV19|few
TGTGCCAGTAGTATAGGACTAGCGGAGAACACCGGGGAGCTGTTTTTT
CASSIGLAENTGELFF
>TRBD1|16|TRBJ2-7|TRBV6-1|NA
TGTGCCAGCAGTGAAGCGGTGACAGGGACGGGCTACGAGCAGTACTTC
CASSEAVTGTGYEQYF